The next 3 T cell receptor beta chains were all read from a single sample in a study of blood T cells in healthy people across ages. Next came a second PCR, run for about 6 to 11 cycles, which used a sample-barcoded 5' primer along with a J-beta primer mix. TCRdb re-analysed the 5' RACE reads in MiXCR, keeping a single row per CDR3 protein. This sample has hundreds of thousands of distinct CDR3 sequences; about 25% occur once, and the top ten carry just over 8.5%. These data were also reused for a study on T cells of mothers and their children.

Sequencing was carried out using blood. The source is a boy younger than 18 in good health.

The CDR3 nucleotides read TGTGCCAGCGGTGGGGCCCAAGAGACCCAGTACTTC. This translates into CASGGAQETQYF. This chain connects TRBV7-9 to TRBJ2-5; weak D call: TRBD1 (5 bases). The CDR3 totals 12 residues. Per the germline V gene, CDR1 is SEHNR and CDR2 is FQNEAQ (reference sequence). V gave up 8 bases and J gave up 1 base, with 8 bases separating them.

This clonotype was observed a handful of times. The rearrangement joins TRBV27 to TRBJ1-4; no clear D. V was pared by 10 bases and J by 1 base, with 19 bases between. The CDR3 runs to 16 residues. Germline values: CDR1 MNHEY, CDR2 SMNVEV (reference sequence). CDR3 in amino acids: CAISGPRTVTNEKLFF. DNA of the CDR3: TGTGCCATCTCGGGTCCGAGGACGGTAACTAATGAAAAACTGTTTTTT.

The chain employs TRBV10-3 and TRBJ1-2; a weak D match, TRBD1 (5 bases). Looked up from germline, CDR1 is ENHRY and CDR2 is SYGVKD. V lost 4 bases and J 3 bases, leaving 18 bases between the germline ends. The CDR3 contains 16 residues. CDR3 loop: CAISAQLGATDYGYTF. The CDR3 DNA sequence: TGTGCCATCAGTGCCCAGCTCGGGGCCACAGACTATGGCTACACCTTC.